Presented here are 16 T cell receptor beta chains from one specimen sequenced in a study of Ad26.COV2.S vaccination and SARS-CoV-2 variants. Sample treatment: around 19 received Ad26.COV2.S at low or high dose, single or two shots; a few received placebo; per-sample allocation not given. Each sample was drawn 63 days after the first injection (of vaccine or placebo). The repertoire was sequenced with immunoSEQ multiplex PCR; TCRdb's copy has only in-frame clones and lacks some. The data show about 680,000 clones, around 89% seen once. Sequenced here: peripheral blood, sampled in a trial of Ad26.COV2.S vaccine versus placebo. The receptor set was obtained from a person aged 18 to 59 who received the Ad26.COV2.S COVID-19 vaccine or a placebo.

V and J are TRBV6-2 or TRBV6-3 and TRBJ2-3; D is unresolved. The CDR3 length is 13 residues. CDR1 is MNHEY and CDR2 is SVGEGT in the germline V gene. V was clipped by 6 bases and J by 2 bases, with 9 bases between them. The CDR3 reads CASSLRPTDTQYF. The CDR3 nucleotides are TGTGCCAGCAGCCTTCGGCCCACAGATACGCAGTATTTT.

The genes are TRBV3-1 (or the pseudogene TRBV3-2) and TRBJ2-1; the match to TRBD2 covers 9 bases. CDR3 length: 14 amino acids. Germline-derived CDR1 and CDR2 are LGHDT and YNNKEL (reference sequence). V lost 4 bases to trimming and J lost 7 bases; unmatched junction nucleotides: 5. The CDR3 DNA is TGTGCCAGCAGCCTAGCGGGAGTAGAAAATGAGCAGTTCTTC. This translates into CASSLAGVENEQFF.

This chain joins TRBV5-1 and TRBJ1-3, with D uncertain. The V and J ends lost 0 bases and 0 bases respectively, with 7 bases between them. This CDR3 is 15 amino acids long. Germline V CDR1 and CDR2: SGHRS, YFSETQ. CDR3 sequence (DNA): TGCGCCAGCAGCTTGGACAGTACCTCTGGAAACACCATATATTTT. Translation gives CASSLDSTSGNTIYF. The full variable domain, rest sourced from reference TRBV5-1 and TRBJ1-3, is KAGVTQTPRYLIKTRGQQVTLSCSPISGHRSVSWYQQTPGQGLQFLFEYFSETQRNKGNFPGRFSGRQFSNSRSEMNVSTLELGDSALYLCASSLDSTSGNTIYFGEGSWLTVV.

This chain links TRBV24-1 with TRBJ2-5, with 10 bases fitting TRBD1. There are 15 residues in the CDR3. Germline-derived CDR1 and CDR2 are KGHDR and SFDVKD. V lost 5 bases and J lost 4; bases outside the gene matches: 6. CDR3: CATSGSWTGGETQYF. The CDR3 nucleotides read TGTGCCACCAGTGGCAGTTGGACAGGGGGAGAGACCCAGTACTTC.

In its sample, this clone was seen a few times. The CDR3 DNA follows: TGTGCCAGCAGGGACGTTGCGAACACCGGGGAGCTGTTTTTT. The encoded protein is CASRDVANTGELFF. The rearrangement links TRBV4-2 to TRBJ2-2; no reliable D call. Germline CDR1 LGHNA, CDR2 YNFKEQ. The CDR3 covers 14 residues. The V end was cut by 6 bases, the J end by 0 bases, with 8 bases between.

V is TRBV9 and J is TRBJ1-4, with 8 bases matching TRBD1. V shed 0 bases, J shed 7 bases, and the junction held 8 bases outside the gene matches. Germline V gives CDR1 SGDLS, CDR2 YYNGEE. The CDR3 consists of 16 residues. CDR3 coding DNA: TGTGCCAGCAGCGTAGGCGACAGGGGTCGGGCTGAAAAACTGTTTTTT. It specifies CASSVGDRGRAEKLFF.

This sequence joins TRBV15 and TRBJ2-7, with D possibly TRBD1 on 5 matching bases. V was clipped by 5 bases and J by 3 bases, with 17 bases between them. The length of the CDR3 is 15 residues. The germline V gene has CDR1 LNHNV and CDR2 YYDKDF (reference sequence). The CDR3 loop reads CATSPEMVGVYEQYF. For the CDR3, the DNA is TGTGCCACCAGCCCTGAAATGGTAGGGGTCTACGAGCAGTACTTC.

The chain is built from TRBV11-2 and TRBJ1-4; tentative D call: TRBD1 (5 bases). V lost 3 bases to trimming and J lost 1 base, with 6 bases between them. Germline lookup yields CDR1 SGHAT and CDR2 FQNNGV. The CDR3 has 14 amino acids. CDR3: CASSFDRTNEKLFF. The DNA of the CDR3 is TGTGCCAGCAGCTTCGACAGAACTAATGAAAAACTGTTTTTT.

For the CDR3, the DNA is TGTGCCAGCAGCGAACAGGGGGCTGGAAACACCATATATTTT. It is translated as CASSEQGAGNTIYF. V is TRBV3-1 (or the pseudogene TRBV3-2) and J is TRBJ1-3, with 8 bases identical to TRBD1. The germline V gene encodes CDR1 LGHDT and CDR2 YNNKEL (reference sequence). V lost 5 bases, J lost 2 bases, and 2 bases stayed unmatched. The CDR3 extends over 14 amino acids.

The chain recombines TRBV5-1 with TRBJ2-7; D may be TRBD1 or TRBD2 (5 bases each). V dropped 0 bases and J dropped 5 bases, with 12 bases sitting between them. The V gene's germline CDR1 is SGHRS and CDR2 YFSETQ. The CDR3 spans 14 residues. CDR3 DNA: TGCGCCAGCAGCTTGGGGTTGGGGGTCGACGAGCAGTACTTC. Translated: CASSLGLGVDEQYF.

The chain is built from TRBV5-6 and TRBJ1-6; TRBD1 is a possible D gene (6 bases). Germline lookup yields CDR1 SGHDT and CDR2 YYEEEE. This CDR3 comprises 16 residues. The ends were cut back, 0 bases at V and 10 bases at J, with 17 bases in the middle. The CDR3 coding sequence is TGTGCCAGCAGCTTGGTGTCCGCGGGGAGGGGGTCACCCCTCCACTTT. Its protein product is CASSLVSAGRGSPLHF.

This chain joins TRBV5-1 and TRBJ2-6; 7 positions agree with TRBD1. CDR1 is SGHRS, CDR2 YFSETQ, per germline. The length of the CDR3 is 17 residues. Trimming cost V 3 bases and J 4 bases; bases outside gene matches: 10. The CDR3 sequence is CASSSRGLESGANVLTF. For the CDR3, the DNA is TGCGCCAGCAGCTCAAGGGGGCTCGAGTCCGGGGCCAACGTCCTGACTTTC.

This chain uses TRBV5-1 with TRBJ2-7, with D possibly matching TRBD1 (6 bases). CDR1 and CDR2 from the germline V gene are SGHRS and YFSETQ. The V gene lost 5 bases and the J gene lost 2 bases, with 14 bases spanning the gap. The CDR3 spans 14 residues. CDR3 sequence: CASSFIRGAYEQYF. The CDR3, as DNA: TGCGCCAGCAGTTTCATCAGGGGCGCCTACGAGCAGTACTTC. Based on the CDR3 plus reference TRBV5-1 and TRBJ2-7, the full variable domain is KAGVTQTPRYLIKTRGQQVTLSCSPISGHRSVSWYQQTPGQGLQFLFEYFSETQRNKGNFPGRFSGRQFSNSRSEMNVSTLELGDSALYLCASSFIRGAYEQYFGPGTRLTVT.

This clone was recorded once. V and J are TRBV24-1 and TRBJ1-2; D uncertain. The CDR3 loop spans 12 amino acids. CDR1 and CDR2 from the germline V gene are KGHDR and SFDVKD. V lost 3 bases, J lost 7 bases, and 8 bases lay in between. The DNA for the CDR3 is TGTGCCACCAGTGATCCCGGGTTTGGCTACACCTTC. Residues: CATSDPGFGYTF.

This sequence joins TRBV27 and TRBJ1-1, with a weak D call TRBD1 (5 bases). V shed 4 bases and J shed 5 bases, with 17 bases lying between them. The germline gives CDR1 MNHEY, CDR2 SMNVEV (reference sequence). The CDR3 is made up of 15 amino acids. DNA for the CDR3: TGTGCCAGCAGTTCCTTCGCTGGGGCACAGACTGAAGCTTTCTTT. Translated: CASSSFAGAQTEAFF.

This clone was found once. The chain is built from TRBV6-5 and TRBJ2-1; D is perhaps TRBD1 or TRBD2 (5 bases each). Trimming took 6 bases from V and 7 from J, leaving 19 bases between them. The CDR3 consists of 15 residues. Germline V gene data show CDR1 as MNHEY and CDR2 as SVGAGI. The CDR3 loop reads CASSSPGRVSNEQFF. The CDR3 bases are TGTGCCAGCAGCTCCCCGGGGCGGGTTTCGAATGAGCAGTTCTTC.